The 11 T cell receptor beta chains in this list originate from one sample, sequenced in a study of T cells after yellow fever vaccination. TCRdb itself ran the 5' RACE reads through MiXCR, one entry per CDR3 protein. The table has around 140,000 distinct CDR3 sequences, more than 6.5% seen once; the top ten hold about 0.6%. Specimen: CD4+ T cells sorted from PBMCs, collected 10 days after the yellow fever booster vaccination. Source of these receptors: a man aged 25-40 years who received the YFV17D yellow fever vaccine.

This clonotype occurred many times. The CDR3 spells CASSSDTSGSYNEQFF. CDR3 nucleotide sequence: TGTGCCAGCAGCAGTGACACTAGCGGCTCCTACAATGAGCAGTTCTTC. This chain links TRBV7-8 with TRBJ2-1, with 8 nucleotides matching TRBD2. This CDR3 spans 16 amino acids. Germline-derived CDR1 and CDR2 are SGHVS and FQNEAQ. V gave up 5 bases and J gave up 0 bases; unmatched junction bases: 6. Together with reference TRBV7-8 and TRBJ2-1, the CDR3 gives the full variable domain: GAGVSQSPRYKVAKRGQDVALRCDPISGHVSLFWYQQALGQGPEFLTYFQNEAQLDKSGLPSDRFFAERPEGSVSTLKIQRTQQEDSAVYLCASSSDTSGSYNEQFFGPGTRLTVL.

The chain is built from TRBV4-2 and TRBJ2-3, with 7 bases fitting TRBD2. Losses at the gene ends were 4 bases for V and 2 bases for J; bases not matched to a gene: 12. The CDR3 is made up of 17 amino acids. Germline CDR1 is LGHNA and CDR2 is YNFKEQ. CDR3 in amino acids: CASSRPGRGRATDTQYF. The CDR3 nucleotides are TGTGCCAGCAGCCGACCGGGGCGAGGGAGGGCCACAGATACGCAGTATTTT.

The chain carries TRBV5-1 and TRBJ1-3; TRBD1 might be the D (5 bases). Trimming removed 5 bases from V and 4 bases from J, with 16 bases in between. The CDR3 is 15 residues long. Germline V gene sequence: CDR1 SGHRS, CDR2 YFSETQ. CDR3 amino acids: CASRGARVIGNTIYF. In nucleotides, the CDR3 is TGCGCCAGCAGGGGTGCCAGGGTCATAGGAAACACCATATATTTT.

This clonotype was counted many times. The J gene is TRBJ1-1, the V gene TRBV7-3; D is undetermined. The germline V and J ends were trimmed by 5 bases and 5 bases, with 15 bases remaining between them. Germline lookup yields CDR1 SGHTA and CDR2 FQGTGA. This CDR3 region has 14 residues. CDR3 nucleotide sequence: TGTGCCAGCAGCCAATCGCTTTTGAGTACTGAAGCTTTCTTT. Translating gives CASSQSLLSTEAFF.

This clonotype was observed at least ten times. V and J are TRBV11-2 and TRBJ1-4; unclear D gene. Deletions cut 2 bases from V and 0 bases from J, with 7 bases between. Germline V gene sequence: CDR1 SGHAT, CDR2 FQNNGV. The CDR3 extends over 15 amino acids. The CDR3 loop is CASSLISSTNEKLFF. The DNA for the CDR3 is TGTGCCAGCAGCTTAATTTCGTCAACTAATGAAAAACTGTTTTTT.

The chain carries TRBV7-2 and TRBJ2-7; the D is unclear. Germline assignment: CDR1 SGHTA and CDR2 FQGNSA. V lost 1 base and J lost 3, with 10 bases in between. This CDR3 has 14 residues. CDR3 loop: CASSLVSSSYEQYF. CDR3 nucleotide sequence: TGTGCCAGCAGCTTAGTGTCTAGTAGCTACGAGCAGTACTTC.

This clonotype was counted many times. This chain connects TRBV7-2 to TRBJ2-5; possibly TRBD2 for D (6 bases). The ends were cut back, 5 bases at V and 0 bases at J, with 13 bases in the middle. Germline values: CDR1 SGHTA, CDR2 FQGNSA. The CDR3 contains 15 residues. The CDR3 protein is CASSLPRDYQETQYF. The CDR3 coding sequence is TGTGCCAGCAGCCTCCCTCGGGACTACCAAGAGACCCAGTACTTC.

At least ten counts were recorded for this clonotype. The chain links TRBV20-1 to TRBJ2-5, with D maybe TRBD2 (5 bases). The CDR3 covers 14 residues. V was shortened by 6 bases and J by 6 bases, with 20 bases between the two germline ends. Germline CDR1 DFQATT, CDR2 SNEGSKA (reference sequence). The CDR3 loop reads CSAVEVNPGKTQYF. CDR3 DNA: TGCAGTGCCGTAGAGGTCAACCCGGGAAAGACCCAGTACTTC.

V usage is TRBV12-3 or TRBV12-4 and J usage is TRBJ2-7, with 12 bases identical to TRBD1. The CDR3 is 16 residues long. V shed 7 bases, J shed 0 bases, and the junction held 7 bases outside the gene matches. DNA for the CDR3: TGTGCCAGCACCTGGGGGACAGGGGGCGCCTCCTACGAGCAGTACTTC. Translated: CASTWGTGGASYEQYF.

This clonotype showed up just a few times. V gene TRBV27 combines with J gene TRBJ2-3; D remains ambiguous. V was shortened by 3 bases and J by 5 bases, with 9 bases between the two germline ends. CDR3 length equals 13 residues. CDR1 and CDR2 (germline): MNHEY, SMNVEV (reference sequence). The CDR3 bases are TGTGCCAGCAGTTTCAACTACGTAGATACGCAGTATTTT. This sequence encodes CASSFNYVDTQYF.

This clonotype came up many times. This chain joins TRBV28 and TRBJ2-7, with TRBD1 as a possible D gene (6 bases). This CDR3 has 12 amino acids. Germline V CDR1 and CDR2: MDHEN, SYDVKM. V shed 11 bases and J shed 3 bases, with 14 bases lying between them. The CDR3 DNA sequence: TGTGCCGGAGGTGGGGGCGGCTACGAGCAGTACTTC. Translated, it gives CAGGGGGYEQYF.